This T cell receptor beta chain comes out of a study of radiotherapy plus CTLA-4 blockade in lung cancer. Across the whole study: Overall, 15% to 20% of patients showed an objective response, while about 29% attained disease control. Points from the study as a whole: Expansion in blood of tumor-derived TCR clones was seen after radiotherapy plus ipilimumab. It was early blood T cell clone dynamics, with interferon-beta, that reportedly best predicted response.

As regards this clone: Its target is not known.

Germline loops: CDR1 MNHNS, CDR2 SASEGT. V was cut by 3 bases and J by 5 bases, with 13 bases left in between. This CDR3 is 14 amino acids long. TCRdb keeps only in-frame clones here, not all; method: immunoSEQ multiplex PCR. The table includes tens of thousands of clones, about 74% detected once. The sequenced sample was peripheral blood, obtained from a patient treated with radiotherapy plus ipilimumab. This TCR was sampled from a human donor with non-small cell lung cancer who had stable disease on radiotherapy plus ipilimumab. V and J are TRBV6-1 and TRBJ1-1; the D is unclear. CDR3 loop: CASSEVGGGTEAFF. Written as DNA, the CDR3 is TGTGCCAGCAGTGAGGTTGGCGGTGGAACTGAAGCTTTCTTT.